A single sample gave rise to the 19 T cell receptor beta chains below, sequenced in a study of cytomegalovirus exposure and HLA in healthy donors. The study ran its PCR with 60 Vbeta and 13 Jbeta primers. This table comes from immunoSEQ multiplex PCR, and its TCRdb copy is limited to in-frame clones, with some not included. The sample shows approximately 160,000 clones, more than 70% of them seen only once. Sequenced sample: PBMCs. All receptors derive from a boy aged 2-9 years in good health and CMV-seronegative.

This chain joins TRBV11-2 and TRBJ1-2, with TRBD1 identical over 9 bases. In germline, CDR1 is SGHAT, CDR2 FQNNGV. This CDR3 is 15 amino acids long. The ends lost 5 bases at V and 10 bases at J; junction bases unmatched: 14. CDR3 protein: CASSTRDRDPTHYTF. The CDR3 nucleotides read TGTGCCAGCAGCACCCGGGACAGGGACCCCACCCACTACACCTTC.

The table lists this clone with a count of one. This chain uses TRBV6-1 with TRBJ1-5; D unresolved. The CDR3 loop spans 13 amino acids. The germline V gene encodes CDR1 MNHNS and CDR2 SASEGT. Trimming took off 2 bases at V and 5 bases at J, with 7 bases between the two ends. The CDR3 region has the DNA TGTGCCAGCAGTGAAAGCGGGTATCAGCCCCAGCATTTT. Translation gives CASSESGYQPQHF.

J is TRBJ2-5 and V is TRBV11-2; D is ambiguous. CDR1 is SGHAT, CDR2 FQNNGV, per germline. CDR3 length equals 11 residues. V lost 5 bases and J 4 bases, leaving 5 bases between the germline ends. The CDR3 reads CASSPRETQYF. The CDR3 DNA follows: TGTGCCAGCAGCCCGCGAGAGACCCAGTACTTC. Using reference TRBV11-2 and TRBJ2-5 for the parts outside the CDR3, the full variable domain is EAGVAQSPRYKIIEKRQSVAFWCNPISGHATLYWYQQILGQGPKLLIQFQNNGVVDDSQLPKDRFSAERLKGVDSTLKIQPAKLEDSAVYLCASSPRETQYFGPGTRLLVL.

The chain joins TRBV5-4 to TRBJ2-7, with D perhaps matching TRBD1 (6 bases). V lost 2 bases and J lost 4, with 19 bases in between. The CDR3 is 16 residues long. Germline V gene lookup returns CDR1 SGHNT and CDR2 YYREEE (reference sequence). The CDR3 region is CASSLSQGSPIYEQYF. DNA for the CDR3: TGTGCCAGCAGCTTAAGCCAGGGGAGCCCTATATACGAGCAGTACTTC.

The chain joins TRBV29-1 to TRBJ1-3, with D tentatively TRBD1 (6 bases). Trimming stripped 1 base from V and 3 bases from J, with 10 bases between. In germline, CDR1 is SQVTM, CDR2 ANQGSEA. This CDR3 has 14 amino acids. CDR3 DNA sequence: TGCAGCGTTGAAGGGACAGAGGGTGGAAACACCATATATTTT. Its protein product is CSVEGTEGGNTIYF.

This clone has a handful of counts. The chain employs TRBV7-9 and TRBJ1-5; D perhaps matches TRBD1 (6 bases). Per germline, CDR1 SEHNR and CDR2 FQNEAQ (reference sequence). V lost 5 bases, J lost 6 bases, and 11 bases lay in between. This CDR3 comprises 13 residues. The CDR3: CASSPVGGQPQHF. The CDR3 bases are TGTGCCAGCAGCCCGGTAGGGGGTCAGCCCCAGCATTTT.

This CDR3 is CASSLAGLDSGNTIYF. CDR3 DNA: TGCGCCAGCAGCTTGGCGGGTCTGGACTCTGGAAACACCATATATTTT. The J gene is TRBJ1-3, the V gene TRBV5-1; D is unresolved. The germline V gene has CDR1 SGHRS and CDR2 YFSETQ. The CDR3 loop spans 16 amino acids. V lost 0 bases and J 0 bases, leaving 10 bases between the germline ends.

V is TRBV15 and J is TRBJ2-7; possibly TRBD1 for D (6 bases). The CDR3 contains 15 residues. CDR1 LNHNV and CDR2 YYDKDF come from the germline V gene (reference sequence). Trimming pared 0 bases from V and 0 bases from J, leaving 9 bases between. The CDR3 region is CATSRDRDTSYEQYF. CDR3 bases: TGTGCCACCAGCAGAGATCGGGACACCTCCTACGAGCAGTACTTC.

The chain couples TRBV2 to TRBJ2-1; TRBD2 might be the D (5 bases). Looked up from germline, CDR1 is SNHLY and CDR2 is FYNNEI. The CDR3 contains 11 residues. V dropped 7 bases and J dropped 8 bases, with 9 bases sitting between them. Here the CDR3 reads CASMRVYEQFF. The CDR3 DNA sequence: TGTGCCAGCATGCGGGTCTATGAGCAGTTCTTC.

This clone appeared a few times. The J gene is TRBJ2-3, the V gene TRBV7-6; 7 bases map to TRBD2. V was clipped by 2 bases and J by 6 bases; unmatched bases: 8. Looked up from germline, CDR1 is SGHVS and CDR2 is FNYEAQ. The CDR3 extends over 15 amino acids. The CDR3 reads CASSLLAELGDTQYF. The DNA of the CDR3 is TGTGCCAGCAGCTTACTAGCGGAGTTGGGGGATACGCAGTATTTT.

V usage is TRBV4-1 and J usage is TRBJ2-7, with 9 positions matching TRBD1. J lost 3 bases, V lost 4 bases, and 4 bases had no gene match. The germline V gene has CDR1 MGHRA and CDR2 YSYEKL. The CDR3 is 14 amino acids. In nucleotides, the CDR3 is TGCGCCAGCAGCCTAGGGACAGGGCTCTACGAGCAGTACTTC. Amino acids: CASSLGTGLYEQYF.

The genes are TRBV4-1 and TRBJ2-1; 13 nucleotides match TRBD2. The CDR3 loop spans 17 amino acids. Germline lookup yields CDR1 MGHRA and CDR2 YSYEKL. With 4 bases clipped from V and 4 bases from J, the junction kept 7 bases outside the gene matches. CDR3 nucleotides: TGCGCCAGCAGCCCTGGGACTAGCGGGGTCCTTTACAATGAGCAGTTCTTC. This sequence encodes CASSPGTSGVLYNEQFF.

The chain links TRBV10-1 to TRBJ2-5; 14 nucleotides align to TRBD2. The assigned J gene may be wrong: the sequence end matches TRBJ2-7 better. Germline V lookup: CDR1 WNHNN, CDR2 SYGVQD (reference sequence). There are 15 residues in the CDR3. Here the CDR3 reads CASSAGLAGVYEQYF. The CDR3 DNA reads TGCGCCAGCAGTGCGGGACTAGCGGGAGTGTACGAGCAGTACTTC.

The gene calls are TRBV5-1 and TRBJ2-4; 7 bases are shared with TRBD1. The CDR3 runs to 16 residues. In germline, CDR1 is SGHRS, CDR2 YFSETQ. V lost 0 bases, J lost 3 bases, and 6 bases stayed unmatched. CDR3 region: CASSLGGTEHKNIQYF. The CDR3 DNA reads TGCGCCAGCAGCTTGGGGGGGACAGAGCACAAAAACATTCAGTACTTC.

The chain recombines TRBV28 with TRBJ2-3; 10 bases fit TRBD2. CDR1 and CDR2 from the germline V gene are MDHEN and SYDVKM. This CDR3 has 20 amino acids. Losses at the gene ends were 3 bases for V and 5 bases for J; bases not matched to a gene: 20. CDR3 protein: CASSFPPLAGEGSGLDTQYF. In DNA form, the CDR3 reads TGTGCCAGCAGTTTCCCTCCCCTAGCGGGAGAGGGGAGCGGTTTAGATACGCAGTATTTT.

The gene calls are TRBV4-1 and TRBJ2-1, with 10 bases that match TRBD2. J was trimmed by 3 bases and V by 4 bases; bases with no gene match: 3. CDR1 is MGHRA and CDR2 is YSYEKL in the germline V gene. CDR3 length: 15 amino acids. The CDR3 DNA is TGCGCCAGCAGCCCCTGGACTAGCGGCTACAATGAGCAGTTCTTC. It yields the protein CASSPWTSGYNEQFF.

This CDR3 is CASSDRTGFGTQYF. The CDR3, as DNA: TGTGCCAGCAGTGACCGGACAGGGTTTGGGACCCAGTACTTC. The chain is built from TRBV2 and TRBJ2-5; TRBD1 aligns across 8 bases. V trimming: 3 bases; J trimming: 7 bases; junction bases outside the gene matches: 7. CDR1 and CDR2 (germline): SNHLY, FYNNEI. This CDR3 spans 14 amino acids.

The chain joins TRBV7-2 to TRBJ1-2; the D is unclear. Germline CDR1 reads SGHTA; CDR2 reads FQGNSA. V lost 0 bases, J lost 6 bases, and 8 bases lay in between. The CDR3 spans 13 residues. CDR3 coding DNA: TGTGCCAGCAGCTTAGCGGTCGGGGATGGCTACACCTTC. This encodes CASSLAVGDGYTF.

Here the CDR3 DNA reads TGTGCCAGCAGCTTTAGGACTAGCGGACTGAGCTCCTACGAGCAGTACTTC. It encodes CASSFRTSGLSSYEQYF. This chain joins TRBV13 and TRBJ2-7; 10 nucleotides line up with TRBD2. Germline lookup yields CDR1 PRHDT and CDR2 FYEKMQ (reference sequence). V lost 3 bases to trimming and J lost 0 bases; unmatched junction nucleotides: 8. This CDR3 region has 17 residues.